This TCR beta chain was obtained from a study of CD8 T cells in ankylosing spondylitis. Study results and limitations: Some motif variants were previously reported in reactive arthritis synovial fluid and blood. Several highly homologous variants made up a TCR beta motif, and this motif appeared characteristic of ankylosing spondylitis blood.

As to this clonotype: Its antigen is not identified.

Via MiXCR, TCRdb re-called the 5' RACE reads, giving one row per CDR3 protein. The data show about 540,000 distinct CDR3 sequences, roughly 13% seen once. The TCR comes from a male donor with ankylosing spondylitis. Sequencing used blood, either unsorted or a sorted T cell fraction (not recorded which).

The CDR3 reads CSARDGQVQETQYF. CDR3 nucleotide sequence: TGCAGTGCTAGAGACGGACAGGTCCAAGAGACCCAGTACTTC. The chain is built from TRBV20-1 and TRBJ2-5; 7 positions agree with TRBD1. In germline, CDR1 is DFQATT, CDR2 SNEGSKA (reference sequence). The CDR3 consists of 14 residues. J lost 1 base, V lost 0 bases, and 2 bases had no gene match.